The 17 T cell receptor beta chains below come from one sample, sequenced in a study of CD8 T cells in Susac syndrome. With random hexamers, reverse transcription was performed on roughly 0.45 to 1 ug of RNA. TCRdb ran MiXCR on the immunoSEQ multiplex PCR reads and lists one entry per CDR3 protein. The table shows about 80,000 distinct CDR3 sequences, with roughly 95% occurring only once. The sample taken for sequencing was CD8+ T cells from PBMCs. The receptors shown here come from a human donor with Susac syndrome.

This clonotype was detected a few times. The chain employs TRBV9 and TRBJ2-5; D is uncertain. Trimming shortened V by 2 bases and J by 1 base, and 6 bases separated the two germline ends. Germline CDR1 and CDR2: SGDLS and YYNGEE. The CDR3 covers 13 residues. The CDR3 protein is CASSVDIQETQYF. The CDR3 DNA is TGTGCCAGCAGCGTCGACATCCAAGAGACCCAGTACTTC.

V gene TRBV20-1 combines with J gene TRBJ2-7, with a weak D call TRBD2 (7 bases). Germline loops: CDR1 DFQATT, CDR2 SNEGSKA (reference sequence). With 3 bases removed from V and 4 bases from J, the gap between germline ends came to 19 bases. The length of the CDR3 is 15 residues. This chain's CDR3 is CSARVGGSGSYEQYF. The CDR3 DNA follows: TGCAGTGCTAGGGTAGGGGGTAGCGGGTCATACGAGCAGTACTTC.

The chain is built from TRBV25-1 and TRBJ1-6; D perhaps matches TRBD1 (5 bases). This CDR3 contains 16 residues. V lost 1 base and J lost 7, with 14 bases in between. Germline V gives CDR1 MGHDK, CDR2 SYGVNS. The CDR3 here is CASSEFSGGENSPLHF. CDR3 nucleotide sequence: TGTGCCAGCAGTGAATTTTCCGGGGGAGAGAATTCACCCCTCCACTTT.

This chain uses TRBV29-1 with TRBJ1-1, with a tentative D call TRBD1 (5 bases). V dropped 7 bases and J dropped 1 base, with 13 bases sitting between them. Germline CDR1 reads SQVTM; CDR2 reads ANQGSEA. This CDR3 spans 13 amino acids. CDR3 in amino acids: CSDLGAKNTEAFF. In DNA form, the CDR3 reads TGCAGCGACCTCGGGGCCAAGAACACTGAAGCTTTCTTT.

The J gene is TRBJ2-1, the V gene TRBV24-1, with 7 nucleotides matching TRBD2. With V trimmed by 7 bases and J by 6 bases, 8 bases remained unmatched. The CDR3 consists of 14 residues. From germline, CDR1 is KGHDR and CDR2 SFDVKD. CDR3 bases: TGTGCCACCAGGCCGGGCGGGGGACGCAATGAGCAGTTCTTC. Translation: CATRPGGGRNEQFF.

This clonotype is a singleton in its sample. The rearrangement links TRBV19 to TRBJ1-1; possibly TRBD1 for D (5 bases). The CDR3 consists of 17 residues. Trimming pared 0 bases from V and 5 bases from J, leaving 19 bases between. Germline loops: CDR1 LNHDA, CDR2 SQIVND (reference sequence). The CDR3 loop reads CASSIDLAGRGETEAFF. As DNA, the CDR3 is TGTGCCAGTAGTATAGATCTAGCAGGGCGGGGAGAAACTGAAGCTTTCTTT. Supplemented by reference TRBV19 and TRBJ1-1, the full variable domain reads DGGITQSPKYLFRKEGQNVTLSCEQNLNHDAMYWYRQDPGQGLRLIYYSQIVNDFQKGDIAEGYSVSREKKESFPLTVTSAQKNPTAFYLCASSIDLAGRGETEAFFGQGTRLTVV.

The chain has TRBV6-5 and TRBJ2-6; D unclear. The CDR3 runs to 16 residues. The germline gives CDR1 MNHEY, CDR2 SVGAGI. Trimming cost V 4 bases and J 2 bases, with 12 bases left between them. CDR3 sequence reads: CASSSGVDPGANVLTF. CDR3 sequence (DNA): TGTGCCAGCAGTTCCGGAGTAGACCCTGGGGCCAACGTCCTGACTTTC.

In DNA form, the CDR3 reads TGTGCCAGCAGCACAAACCAAGAGACCCAGTACTTC. It translates to CASSTNQETQYF. V and J are TRBV7-2 and TRBJ2-5; D gene uncertain. Germline V lookup: CDR1 SGHTA, CDR2 FQGNSA. V shed 5 bases and J shed 0 bases, with 4 bases lying between them. The CDR3 is 12 residues long.

V is TRBV20-1 and J is TRBJ2-1; D may match TRBD1 or TRBD2 (5 bases each). Trimming pared 3 bases from V and 1 base from J, leaving 10 bases between. This CDR3 comprises 14 residues. The germline gives CDR1 DFQATT, CDR2 SNEGSKA (reference sequence). The CDR3 DNA is TGCAGTGCTAGTCAGGGACCTTCCTACAATGAGCAGTTCTTC. It encodes CSASQGPSYNEQFF.

This clonotype was recorded only once. V gene TRBV12-3 or TRBV12-4 combines with J gene TRBJ2-7, with 10 bases lining up with TRBD1. The CDR3 loop spans 15 amino acids. Trimming removed 6 bases from V and 5 bases from J; junction bases left unmatched: 10. This chain's CDR3 is CASSHGTGVLHEQYV. DNA of the CDR3: TGTGCCAGCAGCCATGGGACAGGGGTCCTCCACGAGCAGTACGTC.

A single count supports this clonotype. The rearrangement uses TRBV6-2 or TRBV6-3 and TRBJ1-1; D ambiguous. Germline CDR1 MNHEY, CDR2 SVGEGT. With 2 bases removed from V and 0 bases from J, the gap between germline ends came to 10 bases. CDR3 length equals 15 residues. The CDR3 here is CASSYDGGLNTEAFF. The DNA of the CDR3 is TGTGCCAGCAGTTACGACGGAGGATTGAACACTGAAGCTTTCTTT.

V and J are TRBV28 and TRBJ2-3; a possible D gene is TRBD2 (5 bases). The CDR3 totals 14 residues. Trimming removed 3 bases from V and 0 bases from J, with 7 bases in between. Looked up from germline, CDR1 is MDHEN and CDR2 is SYDVKM. CDR3 coding DNA: TGTGCCAGCAGTTTGGGCGGGAGCACAGATACGCAGTATTTT. Its protein is CASSLGGSTDTQYF.

V and J are TRBV19 and TRBJ1-1; D gene unclear. This CDR3 contains 14 residues. Germline V gene sequence: CDR1 LNHDA, CDR2 SQIVND (reference sequence). V was shortened by 3 bases and J by 2 bases, with 10 bases between the two germline ends. The CDR3 region is CASSIGFGNTEAFF. The CDR3 DNA sequence: TGTGCCAGTAGTATTGGGTTCGGAAACACTGAAGCTTTCTTT.

The chain uses TRBV9 and TRBJ2-1; TRBD1 agrees at 8 bases. The CDR3 sequence is 15 residues long. Germline-derived CDR1 and CDR2 are SGDLS and YYNGEE. The J segment lost 8 bases and the V segment lost 0 bases, leaving 7 bases of the junction unmatched. Here the CDR3 reads CASSVDGTGIDEQFF. CDR3 DNA: TGTGCCAGCAGCGTAGATGGGACAGGCATCGATGAGCAGTTCTTC.

This clonotype has more than one count but fewer than ten. CDR3 protein: CSVDGLRYNEQFF. Written as DNA, the CDR3 is TGCAGCGTTGACGGGTTGCGGTACAATGAGCAGTTCTTC. The chain employs TRBV29-1 and TRBJ2-1; D is unresolved. Germline V gene lookup returns CDR1 SQVTM and CDR2 ANQGSEA. The CDR3 contains 13 residues. Deletions cut 3 bases from V and 4 bases from J, with 10 bases between.

The gene calls are TRBV5-1 and TRBJ1-1; maybe TRBD1 (6 bases). The V end was cut by 3 bases, the J end by 0 bases, with 9 bases between. This CDR3 comprises 14 residues. CDR1 SGHRS and CDR2 YFSETQ come from the germline V gene. The CDR3 DNA follows: TGCGCCAGCAGCTCCGGGGGCATGAACACTGAAGCTTTCTTT. Protein: CASSSGGMNTEAFF.

This clonotype was recorded only once. The rearrangement uses TRBV19 and TRBJ2-1; D gene unclear. This CDR3 region has 11 residues. The V and J ends lost 3 bases and 6 bases respectively, with 3 bases between them. Germline assignment: CDR1 LNHDA and CDR2 SQIVND (reference sequence). CDR3 sequence reads: CASSMGNEQFF. CDR3 coding DNA: TGTGCCAGTAGTATGGGCAATGAGCAGTTCTTC.